This T cell receptor beta chain was recovered during a study of cytomegalovirus exposure and HLA in healthy donors (dated by TCRdb to 2017 to 2019). As for the study more broadly: An earlier analysis of approximately 640 of the donors reported 250 to 300 Gb of sequence data and some 100 million unique TCR beta sequences from about 200 million T cells. An early release that covered some 640 HLA-typed donors contained approximately 290 gigabases of sequencing data and tens of millions of unique TCR sequences. Among the roughly 390 genotyped donors, about 85% belonged to the genetic ancestry cluster associated with self-reported Caucasian donors. The study aimed to test whether cataloging public T cell receptors could reveal signatures of past pathogen exposure. The T cell repertoires of 550 to 850 subjects were profiled by immunosequencing and related to cytomegalovirus serostatus. A separate validation cohort of roughly 120 different subjects was used in addition to the roughly 670-subject first cohort. To predict cytomegalovirus infection status, the study combined high-throughput TCR immunosequencing, statistical association of individual TCRs with disease status, and machine learning. In a later analysis, previously published TCR beta repertoires from more than 500 donors were re-analyzed and high-resolution HLA genotyping was added so that TCR occurrence patterns could be studied. In the later analysis, no new phenotypic data were used to find candidate immune exposures; instead, reliance was placed on TCR beta sequences and their occurrence across donors. An earlier analysis of 587 of the donors used high-throughput TCR beta sequencing to judge whether each TCR beta V gene segment behaved as functional or pseudogenic. Donor age, sex, ethnicity and CMV serostatus were compiled together with the repertoire data. A later genetic analysis took genome-wide SNP genotypes for about 60% of the roughly 670 donors and used that subset as a discovery cohort. All discovery cohort repertoires had been generated using a single sequencing platform. Class I and class II HLA loci were covered by the typing at four-digit resolution. Typing coverage differed by locus: A, B, C, DRB1 and DQB1 were typed in roughly 629-630 donors, DQA1 in roughly 510, DPA1 in approximately 610, and DPB1 in 400 to 490. Four to six DR-DQ haplotypes were handled as single units for association and clustering, since linkage in the cohort was strong. Among some 400 genotyped donors of the cohort, an average of roughly 230,000 unique TCR beta nucleotide sequences was sequenced per donor, of which approximately 18% were non-productive. On the study overall, not on this receptor specifically: For the cohort, immune exposure information was limited to CMV serostatus. Linkage disequilibrium might explain the correlated functional status among segregating V segments, but an unknown experimental factor could not be excluded. The sequencing pipeline was judged likely to have produced a cluster of highly shared sequence variants as a technical artifact. Three of the identified cytomegalovirus-associated TCR beta chains were confirmed in vitro to be specific for cytomegalovirus antigens. In a later genetic analysis, fewer N-insertions in productive TCRs were reported among donors in an Asian-associated ancestry cluster than the approximately 630-donor mean. In both the original and validation cohorts, the classifier was reported to diagnose cytomegalovirus status with high specificity and sensitivity. The study gave a list of 150 to 200 TCR beta chains associated with cytomegalovirus. A later analysis associated about 18,000 TCR beta sequences with specific HLA alleles at a false discovery rate of 0.05. A later analysis found that HLA-associated TCR beta chains were more clonally expanded and had lower generation probabilities than equally common non-associated chains. It was suggested by the authors that the approach could potentially be generalized to other disease states and immunological phenotypes. According to a later analysis, most CMV-associated TCR beta chains appeared to be HLA-restricted, and the HLA associations seemed to be driven largely by CMV exposure. Presence/absence analyses assumed roughly uniform sequencing depth across donors, an assumption that may not hold. Because counts were too low, seventeen rarely observed V segments, including chromosome 9 orphons, were excluded from the earlier analysis of about 500 of the donors. When HLA alleles, especially DR and DQ, strongly co-occurred, attributing TCR associations to individual alleles was difficult. Because some donors lacked HLA typing at each locus, the association tests relied only on the typed subset. Several of the top co-occurrence clusters appeared to be linked to parvovirus B19, influenza, CMV and Epstein-Barr virus, according to a later analysis. In an earlier analysis of 500 to 650 of the donors, most TCR beta V segments appeared in productive rearrangements about 87% or about 30% of the time, broadly matching IMGT annotations. In a later analysis, the rate of TCR association differed among HLA loci, with DRB1 alleles having the most associated TCRs and HLA-C alleles having the fewest. The 87-base-pair reads could not distinguish some IMGT-functional V segments, including TRBV6-2 and TRBV6-3, so those segments were excluded. A further reported finding was that TCR beta sequences accurately predicted the HLA-A and HLA-B alleles for most subjects in the first cohort. While some public TCRs were present in many individuals, most TCR sequences turned up only very rarely across donors. A later genetic analysis associated a missense DCLRE1C variant with V-gene and J-gene trimming of TCR beta chains, and an independent cohort replicated the association. In this cohort, only TCR beta chains were sequenced, and detectable features were limited by the absence of alpha or paired-chain data.

Library method: the immunoSEQ multiplex PCR assay. For the multiplex PCR, a mixture combining 60 forward primers for TCR Vbeta segments and 13 reverse primers for TCR Jbeta segments was used. The CDR3 region of rearranged TCR beta genes was amplified from genomic DNA with a multiplex PCR assay. Amplified TCR beta libraries were sequenced as 87-base-pair reads on the Illumina HiSeq System. The paper's data handling went like this. A later analysis tallied around 82 million unique TCR beta chains across the 640 or so repertoires, and about 12 million of those chains were shared by two or more donors. Raw reads were error-corrected and collapsed into unique sequences by a nearest-neighbor algorithm in which closely related sequences were merged to remove PCR and sequencing errors. Alignment of CDR3 sequences to IMGT reference sequences was used to assign V, D and J gene segments. For a sequence to be retained, a match of at least six nucleotides was required to both a V gene segment and a J gene segment. A rearrangement was called productive if the CDR3 had no stop codons and remained in frame with V and J, and every other rearrangement was called non-productive. CDR3 was defined according to IMGT convention as the region running from the second conserved V-encoded cysteine to the conserved J-encoded phenylalanine. In an earlier analysis of some 550 of the donors, sequences lacking an unambiguous match to a single V gene segment were excluded. In an earlier analysis of some 590 of the donors, V segments were called functional above 56.7% productive rearrangements and were called segregating when the between-donor standard deviation exceeded 5%. A statistical classification framework was developed to diagnose cytomegalovirus status using the catalog of TCR beta chain sequences. In a later analysis, TCR nucleotide sequences were compared against IMGT/GENE-DB human TR gene sequences so that V and J genes could be assigned. The TCRdist pipeline was used in a later analysis to assign CDR3 sequences and most-parsimonious VDJ recombination scenarios. In a later analysis, each TCR beta chain was defined by its CDR3 amino acid sequence together with its V-gene family, and reads without a unique V-gene family were excluded. In a later analysis, 450 to 600 highly shared, low-generation-probability nucleotide sequences were removed to address suspected cross-contamination and a sequencing artifact. A later analysis calculated a clonal expansion index for each public chain from normalized within-repertoire ranks of inferred template counts. Generation probabilities in a later analysis came from a VDJ recombination model fitted to out-of-frame rearrangements, and those results were checked against IGoR. A later analysis scored TCR-TCR, TCR-HLA and TCR-CMV co-occurrence with hypergeometric tests, applying a repertoire-size bias correction to TCR pairs. In a later analysis, false discovery rates were estimated by permuting HLA or CMV assignments 20 times. In a later analysis, co-occurring TCRs were grouped with DBSCAN, and TCRdist sequence similarity was added when clustering was performed within HLA-allele-positive subsets. Co-occurrence clustering excluded repertoires with fewer than 30,000 or more than 120,000 public chains, plus five with anomalous nucleotide sharing. The table comes from immuneACCESS by way of TCRdb, which keeps in-frame sequences with V and J called. Part of the clones is missing from these tables; in studies checked, under half for an unresolved V gene and the rest for unknown reasons. V and J calls and clone size are those listed in that table; D and trimming were worked out from the DNA. The sample table contains approximately 110,000 clones; only one count was recorded for 73% of them. 4% to 5.5% of the sample rests with the top ten.

Points on this clone: Which antigen it targets is not known. The input lacks base qualities; no much larger clone sits a single base away.

In total, roughly 670 healthy bone marrow donors made up the cohort. At the time of sampling, every cohort member was nominally healthy, though immune exposures that went unrecorded were likely present. The donor tested CMV seropositive, placing the donor among the 289 seropositive members of the cohort. A peripheral blood sample was provided by each donor, and peripheral blood mononuclear cells were used for TCR beta sequencing. Genomic DNA extraction from the blood cell samples was performed with the Qiagen DNeasy Blood Extraction Kit. Including cysteine and phenylalanine, the CDR3 has 15 amino acids. Only CDR3 DNA is held: 45 bases, read in frame from base 1. CDR1 and CDR2, looked up from the germline V gene, are SGDLS and YYNGEE. Ends trimmed: V by 5 bases, J by 3 bases; bases unmatched to a gene: 9.

The sequencing sample was made of PBMCs. The sequence joins TRBV9 to TRBJ1-1; 8 nucleotides in the junction match TRBD1. This sequence originates from a man between 60 and 75 years old in good health and CMV-seropositive. The nucleotides read TGTGCCAGCAGTATGGGATACAGGGGGGACACTGAAGCTTTCTTT. Its coded protein is CASSMGYRGDTEAFF.